This entry lists 8 T cell receptor beta chains sequenced from one sample in a study of shared clonotypes between healthy human individuals. Repertoires were generated with immunoSEQ multiplex PCR, while TCRdb's copy carries only in-frame clones and drops some. The data contain hundreds of thousands of clones, around 78% of them seen just once; the ten biggest clones take up around 13%. The sequenced sample was PBMCs. These receptors all stem from a middle-aged woman in good health. Some clones in this sample may be carry-over from other donors' samples.

The CDR3 DNA reads TGCGCCAGCAGCTTAGGAACAATTTATGAAGCTTTCTTT. Its translation: CASSLGTIYEAFF. J is TRBJ1-1 and V is TRBV5-1; no clear D. CDR3 size: 13 residues. V lost 2 bases and J lost 7, with 12 bases in between. Per the germline V gene, CDR1 is SGHRS and CDR2 is YFSETQ.

This chain uses TRBV5-4 with TRBJ1-4; the D gene is possibly TRBD1 (6 bases). The length of the CDR3 is 14 residues. CDR1 is SGHNT, CDR2 YYREEE, per germline (reference sequence). V lost 3 bases to trimming and J lost 10 bases, with 16 bases between them. The CDR3: CASSSPTGGGKLFF. CDR3 DNA: TGTGCCAGCAGCTCCCCGACGGGAGGGGGAAAACTGTTTTTT.

This chain connects TRBV15 to TRBJ2-1; a possible D gene is TRBD2 (7 bases). From germline, CDR1 is LNHNV and CDR2 YYDKDF (reference sequence). Trimming removed 1 base at V and 3 bases at J, with 16 bases between. This CDR3 is built from 17 residues. The CDR3 sequence is CATSRGGGLADYNEQFF. In nucleotides, the CDR3 is TGTGCCACCAGCAGAGGAGGGGGGCTAGCGGACTACAATGAGCAGTTCTTC.

This chain joins TRBV27 and TRBJ2-7; 8 bases agree with TRBD1. V gave up 6 bases and J gave up 3 bases; unmatched junction bases: 7. Germline lookup yields CDR1 MNHEY and CDR2 SMNVEV (reference sequence). The CDR3 sequence is 14 residues long. Here the CDR3 DNA reads TGTGCCAGCAGCAAGGACAGGGATTACTACGAGCAGTACTTC. Translated: CASSKDRDYYEQYF.

The rearrangement uses TRBV5-4 and TRBJ2-7; 9 bases agree with TRBD1. The CDR3 is made up of 14 amino acids. Germline CDR1 reads SGHNT; CDR2 reads YYREEE (reference sequence). V lost 2 bases and J lost 3; bases outside the gene matches: 3. This CDR3 reads CASSLQGARYEQYF. The CDR3 DNA sequence: TGTGCCAGCAGCTTACAGGGGGCCCGCTACGAGCAGTACTTC.

This chain connects TRBV18 to TRBJ2-2; 9 nucleotides agree with TRBD2. The CDR3 runs 18 residues. Losses at the gene ends were 4 bases for V and 0 bases for J; bases not matched to a gene: 9. Germline V gene sequence: CDR1 KGHSH, CDR2 LQKENI. As DNA, the CDR3 is TGTGCCAGCTCACGACCTCCTAGCGGGAAAGCGAACACCGGGGAGCTGTTTTTT. Protein product: CASSRPPSGKANTGELFF.

The V gene is TRBV19, the J gene TRBJ2-1, with D unclear. The V gene lost 8 bases and the J gene lost 10 bases, with 12 bases spanning the gap. CDR3 length equals 11 residues. Per germline, CDR1 LNHDA and CDR2 SQIVND (reference sequence). The CDR3 region has the DNA TGTGCCAGTTCTTTTAGGGCGGAGCAGTTCTTC. Its translation is CASSFRAEQFF.

The genes are TRBV30 and TRBJ1-5, with a tentative D call TRBD1 (5 bases). The germline gives CDR1 GTSNPN, CDR2 SVGIG (reference sequence). The V gene lost 0 bases and the J gene lost 4 bases, with 13 bases spanning the gap. CDR3 length equals 15 residues. The CDR3 nucleotides are TGTGCCTGGAGTGTTCCCCGGGGCCTTAATCAGCCCCAGCATTTT. Protein: CAWSVPRGLNQPQHF. Looking up the rest from reference TRBV30 and TRBJ1-5 gives the full variable domain: SQTIHQWPATLVQPVGSPLSLECTVEGTSNPNLYWYRQAAGRGLQLLFYSVGIGQISSEVPQNLSASRPQDRQFILSSKKLLLSDSGFYLCAWSVPRGLNQPQHFGDGTRLSIL.